This record covers a single TCR beta chain. The target antigen is unknown. Authors' methods: Filtering was not the same, since immunoSEQ gave junction-only sequences without quality scores. The method was immunoSEQ multiplex PCR; TCRdb's version includes in-frame clones alone and lacks a portion of them. That table is the source of V, J and clone size, and D and trimming were worked out from the DNA. The sample shows around 2.5 million clones, roughly 93% of them seen only once. The J segment lost 4 bases and the V segment lost 4 bases, leaving 7 bases of the junction unmatched. This CDR3 is built from 16 residues. CDR1 and CDR2 (germline): SEHNR, FQNEAQ (reference sequence). This specimen comes from a study of shared clonotypes between healthy human individuals. Study details: Per-donor plates numbered three CD4 naive, three CD4 memory, two CD8 naive and one CD8 memory.

Broader study findings: Some clonotypes were shared by all four sorted-subset donors, while others were not shared. The non-shared ones had lower generation probabilities than the shared ones.

Sequencing was done on a sample of naive CD4+ T cells from PBMCs. The sample's subset: CD45RA+ positively selected. The chain carries TRBV7-9 and TRBJ2-2; TRBD2 matches at 9 bases. The clonotype was recovered from a man aged 18 to 29 in good health. Some clones in this sample may be carry-over from other donors' samples. Written as DNA, the CDR3 is TGTGCCAGCAGCTCCGGACTAGCGTCGGGCACCGGGGAGCTGTTTTTT. It translates to CASSSGLASGTGELFF.